This T cell receptor beta chain derives from a study of cytomegalovirus exposure and HLA in healthy donors. Trimming cost V 1 base and J 6 bases; bases outside gene matches: 4. The CDR3 has 14 residues. CDR1 is LNHDA, CDR2 SQIVND, per germline (reference sequence). With 60 Vbeta and 13 Jbeta primers, the PCR was carried out. Only in-frame clones appear in the TCRdb table, and some are missing; sequencing was by immunoSEQ multiplex PCR. The profile shows approximately 160,000 clones, approximately 71% of them singletons. The sequence came from a man aged 50 to 59 in good health and CMV-seronegative. The material sequenced was PBMCs. This chain links TRBV19 with TRBJ2-5; 8 nucleotides align to TRBD1. The CDR3: CASSIGGQVKTQYF. For the CDR3, the DNA is TGTGCCAGTAGTATAGGGGGACAGGTCAAGACCCAGTACTTC.